Presented here are 29 T cell receptor beta chains from one specimen sequenced in a study of identical twins (dated by TCRdb to the mid-2010s). The library came from 5' RACE. Sequencing instrument: Illumina HiSeq 2000. In-frame beta chains were kept once TCRdb had trimmed the public reads at Q25 with fastp and called clones with MiXCR. One record per CDR3 amino acid sequence lists the most common genes and DNA. This sample comprises around 340,000 distinct CDR3 sequences, roughly 12% of them detected only once. Roughly 7.8% of the sample lies in the top ten. In addition, the sample was reused for a study of yellow fever vaccine responses in identical twins.

Sequencing was carried out using CD8+ T cells sorted from blood. These receptors were obtained from a woman under 30 in good health.

This clonotype has only a few counts. The genes are TRBV29-1 and TRBJ2-7, with 16 positions matching TRBD2. J lost 4 bases, V lost 3 bases, and 6 bases had no gene match. The CDR3 has 16 amino acids. The germline V gene encodes CDR1 SQVTM and CDR2 ANQGSEA. CDR3 loop: CSVDNRGLAGGYEQYF. The CDR3 DNA sequence: TGCAGCGTTGACAACCGGGGACTAGCGGGAGGGTACGAGCAGTACTTC.

A few counts support this clonotype. This chain joins TRBV6-4 and TRBJ2-1; 9 nucleotides match TRBD1. The CDR3 totals 16 residues. Germline CDR1 MRHNA, CDR2 SNTAGT. V was pared by 1 base and J by 8 bases, with 9 bases of the junction left unmatched. CDR3 DNA sequence: TGTGCCAGCAGTGACTACCAACAGGGGGCTTCGGATGAGCAGTTCTTC. It translates to CASSDYQQGASDEQFF.

The rearrangement links TRBV11-2 to TRBJ1-1, with unresolved D. Deletions cut 2 bases from V and 6 bases from J, with 4 bases between. Germline V CDR1 and CDR2: SGHAT, FQNNGV. This CDR3 has 11 amino acids. DNA for the CDR3: TGTGCCAGCAGCTTAAACCCTGAAGCTTTCTTT. This codes for CASSLNPEAFF.

This chain links TRBV15 with TRBJ2-7; tentative D call: TRBD1 (5 bases). From germline, CDR1 is LNHNV and CDR2 YYDKDF (reference sequence). The CDR3 contains 10 residues. Between the trimmed V and J ends, which lost 9 bases and 6 bases, there was a span of 9 bases. The CDR3 here is CATQGFEQYV. CDR3 nucleotides: TGTGCCACGCAGGGTTTCGAGCAGTACGTC.

The CDR3 coding sequence is TGCGCCAGCACCCCCAGCGGGGGTGGAAACACCATATATTTT. Translation: CASTPSGGGNTIYF. V and J are TRBV5-1 and TRBJ1-3; the D gene is possibly TRBD1 (5 bases). V shed 6 bases and J shed 3 bases, with 13 bases lying between them. Looked up from germline, CDR1 is SGHRS and CDR2 is YFSETQ. The CDR3 extends over 14 amino acids.

The chain recombines TRBV6-5 with TRBJ2-5; TRBD1 matches 10 bases. Germline assignment: CDR1 MNHEY and CDR2 SVGAGI. Unmatched junction bases numbered 4, after V lost 2 bases and J lost 4 bases. The CDR3 contains 15 residues. This CDR3 is CASSYTRDRGETQYF. CDR3 nucleotide sequence: TGTGCCAGCAGTTACACCCGGGACAGGGGAGAGACCCAGTACTTC.

There are a few counts of this clonotype. CDR3 protein: CSVGNSGNFYNEQFF. The CDR3, as DNA: TGCAGCGTTGGTAATAGCGGGAACTTCTACAATGAGCAGTTCTTC. The V gene is TRBV29-1, the J gene TRBJ2-1, with 8 positions matching TRBD2. V shed 4 bases and J 3 bases; nucleotides not matched to a gene: 8. The CDR3 is 15 residues long. From germline, CDR1 is SQVTM and CDR2 ANQGSEA.

This clonotype has more than one count but fewer than ten. The chain links TRBV6-5 to TRBJ2-7; 8 nucleotides align to TRBD1. The CDR3 covers 15 residues. Germline CDR1 is MNHEY and CDR2 is SVGAGI. The J segment lost 7 bases and the V segment lost 4 bases, leaving 12 bases of the junction unmatched. The CDR3 reads CASSFLGQGANEQYF. In DNA form, the CDR3 reads TGTGCCAGCAGTTTCCTAGGGCAGGGGGCTAATGAGCAGTACTTC.

This chain joins TRBV7-6 and TRBJ1-1, with D maybe TRBD1 (6 bases). The CDR3 sequence is 15 residues long. Germline V lookup: CDR1 SGHVS, CDR2 FNYEAQ. Trimming left V 5 bases short and J 3 bases short, with 16 bases between. CDR3 nucleotide sequence: TGTGCCAGCAGCAGGGGGAGAATTGCGGACACTGAAGCTTTCTTT. Its translation is CASSRGRIADTEAFF. Full variable domain (missing parts from reference TRBV7-6 and TRBJ1-1): GAGVSQSPRYKVTKRGQDVALRCDPISGHVSLYWYRQALGQGPEFLTYFNYEAQQDKSGLPNDRFSAERPEGSISTLTIQRTEQRDSAMYRCASSRGRIADTEAFFGQGTRLTVV.

This clonotype was observed at least ten times. This rearrangement joins TRBV12-3 or TRBV12-4 to TRBJ2-7, with 7 bases fitting TRBD2. V lost 1 base and J lost 0; bases outside the gene matches: 9. The CDR3 loop spans 17 amino acids. The chain's CDR3 is CASSLGLAERLSYEQYF. CDR3 sequence (DNA): TGTGCCAGCAGTTTAGGGCTAGCGGAGAGGCTCTCCTACGAGCAGTACTTC.

The gene calls are TRBV9 and TRBJ2-7, with TRBD2 as a possible D gene (6 bases). This CDR3 has 15 residues. The V gene's germline CDR1 is SGDLS and CDR2 YYNGEE. Between the trimmed V and J ends, which lost 0 bases and 2 bases, there was a span of 12 bases. For the CDR3, the DNA is TGTGCCAGCAGCGTAGCTCAGGGACTTACCTACGAGCAGTACTTC. Its translation is CASSVAQGLTYEQYF.

In DNA form, the CDR3 reads TGTGCCAGCTCACCAGGGACAGCAGCCTACTCTGGGGCCAACGTCCTGACTTTC. Translation gives CASSPGTAAYSGANVLTF. The rearrangement uses TRBV18 and TRBJ2-6; 7 bases line up with TRBD1. The germline CDR1 and CDR2 sequences are KGHSH and LQKENI. The length of the CDR3 is 18 residues. V gave up 2 bases and J gave up 0 bases; unmatched junction bases: 7. Using reference TRBV18 and TRBJ2-6 for the parts outside the CDR3, the full variable domain is NAGVMQNPRHLVRRRGQEARLRCSPMKGHSHVYWYRQLPEEGLKFMVYLQKENIIDESGMPKERFSAEFPKEGPSILRIQQVVRGDSAAYFCASSPGTAAYSGANVLTFGAGSRLTVL.

This chain uses TRBV28 with TRBJ2-7; 7 bases align to TRBD1. CDR3 size: 12 residues. Germline CDR1 reads MDHEN; CDR2 reads SYDVKM. V lost 6 bases, J lost 1 base, and 0 bases stayed unmatched. The CDR3 here is CASRGQSYEQYF. CDR3 DNA: TGTGCCAGCAGGGGACAGTCCTACGAGCAGTACTTC.

This clonotype occurred a few times. The rearrangement links TRBV15 to TRBJ2-2; the D is unclear. This CDR3 is 12 amino acids long. Germline values: CDR1 LNHNV, CDR2 YYDKDF (reference sequence). With 6 bases removed from V and 6 bases from J, the gap between germline ends came to 8 bases. CDR3 in DNA: TGTGCCACCAGTCTCGGGTCCGGGGAGCTGTTTTTT. This encodes CATSLGSGELFF.

V usage is TRBV6-1 and J usage is TRBJ1-6; D remains unclear. This CDR3 has 14 amino acids. The germline CDR1 and CDR2 sequences are MNHNS and SASEGT. V lost 7 bases, J lost 1 base, and 8 bases lay in between. In DNA form, the CDR3 reads TGTGCCAGCAACGGCCGGTCCTATAATTCACCCCTCCACTTT. As protein: CASNGRSYNSPLHF.

The chain couples TRBV28 to TRBJ2-7, with no clear D. V lost 3 bases and J lost 4, with 7 bases in between. The CDR3 contains 12 residues. Germline values: CDR1 MDHEN, CDR2 SYDVKM. Here the CDR3 reads CASSFRLYEQYF. CDR3 coding DNA: TGTGCCAGCAGTTTTCGCCTATACGAGCAGTACTTC.

This clonotype was observed a few times. The chain has TRBV27 and TRBJ2-5; tentatively, D is TRBD1 (6 bases). V gave up 5 bases and J gave up 1 base, with 14 bases separating them. The CDR3 consists of 15 residues. From germline, CDR1 is MNHEY and CDR2 SMNVEV (reference sequence). The CDR3 loop is CASSPNRDPQETQYF. The CDR3 DNA reads as TGTGCCAGCAGTCCCAACAGGGATCCCCAAGAGACCCAGTACTTC.

The table lists this clonotype with many counts. The rearrangement links TRBV7-9 to TRBJ2-1, with D perhaps matching TRBD2 (5 bases). Trimming took 5 bases from V and 7 from J, leaving 21 bases between them. The germline V gene has CDR1 SEHNR and CDR2 FQNEAQ (reference sequence). There are 16 residues in the CDR3. The CDR3 spells CASSPLLVLEGNEQFF. The DNA of the CDR3 is TGTGCCAGCAGCCCCCTACTCGTCTTAGAGGGTAATGAGCAGTTCTTC.

This clonotype was counted only a few times. V is TRBV5-5 and J is TRBJ2-7; tentative D call: TRBD2 (6 bases). The germline V gene has CDR1 SGHKS and CDR2 YYEKEE (reference sequence). Trimming shortened V by 2 bases and J by 7 bases, and 16 bases separated the two germline ends. The CDR3 covers 14 residues. CDR3 amino acids: CASSFPSPAGEQYF. The CDR3 DNA reads as TGTGCCAGCAGCTTCCCATCCCCCGCGGGGGAGCAGTACTTC.

This chain joins TRBV12-3 or TRBV12-4 and TRBJ1-2; TRBD1 might be the D (5 bases). The germline V and J ends were trimmed by 5 bases and 4 bases, with 11 bases remaining between them. The CDR3 is 13 residues long. CDR3 coding DNA: TGTGCCAGCAGTGGGGACCGGTTCTATGGCTACACCTTC. This translates into CASSGDRFYGYTF.

The chain is built from TRBV11-2 and TRBJ1-2, with D tentatively TRBD1 (5 bases). V was cut by 5 bases and J by 2 bases, with 18 bases left in between. The CDR3 length is 16 residues. CDR1 and CDR2 from the germline V gene are SGHAT and FQNNGV. The CDR3 spells CASSPTLDDSNYGYTF. The CDR3 DNA reads as TGTGCCAGCAGCCCCACTCTGGACGACAGCAACTATGGCTACACCTTC.

V usage is TRBV11-2 and J usage is TRBJ2-1, with TRBD2 matching over 7 bases. CDR1 SGHAT and CDR2 FQNNGV come from the germline V gene. The CDR3 extends over 16 amino acids. The V and J ends lost 5 bases and 4 bases, in that order; junction bases with no gene match: 11. This chain's CDR3 is CASSTPRGITYNEQFF. The CDR3 DNA is TGTGCCAGCAGCACCCCGCGGGGGATTACTTACAATGAGCAGTTCTTC.

The chain is built from TRBV6-2 or TRBV6-3 and TRBJ2-3, with D possibly being TRBD2 (5 bases). CDR1 and CDR2 (germline): MNHEY, SVGEGT. CDR3 length: 15 amino acids. V was trimmed by 7 bases and J by 0 bases, leaving 14 bases between them. CDR3 nucleotides: TGTGCCAGCACCATAGCGCCACCAAGCACAGATACGCAGTATTTT. This encodes CASTIAPPSTDTQYF.

This clonotype was seen once. Germline and junction disagree at one end, which may indicate a read error. V is TRBV15 and J is TRBJ2-5; 12 nucleotides agree with TRBD2. The CDR3 length is 18 residues. CDR1 LNHNV and CDR2 YYDKDF come from the germline V gene (reference sequence). The CDR3 here is CATSGDSSGGARLETQYF. CDR3 DNA: TGTGCCACCAGCGGAGATTCTAGCGGGGGGGCTCGCTTAGAGACCCAGTACTTC.

The chain couples TRBV4-1 to TRBJ2-1; 7 bases fit TRBD1. Germline trimming cut 8 bases from V and 10 bases from J; bases unmatched to any gene: 11. The CDR3 is made up of 13 amino acids. CDR1 is MGHRA, CDR2 YSYEKL, per germline. This CDR3 is CASGRQGDQEQFF. The CDR3 DNA follows: TGCGCCAGCGGGCGACAGGGTGATCAAGAGCAGTTCTTC.

This clonotype was seen ten or more times. The CDR3 region has the DNA TGCAGCGTGGGCCTTAGTCACAATGAGCAGTTCTTC. Translating it yields CSVGLSHNEQFF. The genes are TRBV29-1 and TRBJ2-1; D remains ambiguous. CDR1 is SQVTM, CDR2 ANQGSEA, per germline. This CDR3 has 12 amino acids. Deletions cut 6 bases from V and 5 bases from J, with 11 bases between.

This clonotype was detected ten times or more. The rearrangement links TRBV20-1 to TRBJ2-1; D gene ambiguous. The CDR3 runs to 13 residues. Looked up from germline, CDR1 is DFQATT and CDR2 is SNEGSKA (reference sequence). Trimming cost V 4 bases and J 4 bases, with 11 bases left between them. CDR3 region: CSANLYRYNEQFF. The CDR3 DNA follows: TGCAGTGCTAACCTCTATAGATACAATGAGCAGTTCTTC.

The chain recombines TRBV20-1 with TRBJ2-5; 10 bases are shared with TRBD2. V shed 6 bases and J 4 bases; nucleotides not matched to a gene: 14. Germline V gene lookup returns CDR1 DFQATT and CDR2 SNEGSKA (reference sequence). The CDR3 spans 16 residues. In nucleotides, the CDR3 is TGCAGTGCCCGGGGGCCTAGCGGGAGAGTAGGAGAGACCCAGTACTTC. This encodes CSARGPSGRVGETQYF.

The chain employs TRBV5-1 and TRBJ2-3; 7 positions match TRBD1. V was clipped by 3 bases and J by 0 bases; unmatched bases: 7. In germline, CDR1 is SGHRS, CDR2 YFSETQ. The CDR3 sequence is 16 residues long. CDR3: CASSSRDRSSTDTQYF. The CDR3 nucleotides are TGCGCCAGCAGCTCCCGGGACAGATCTAGCACAGATACGCAGTATTTT.